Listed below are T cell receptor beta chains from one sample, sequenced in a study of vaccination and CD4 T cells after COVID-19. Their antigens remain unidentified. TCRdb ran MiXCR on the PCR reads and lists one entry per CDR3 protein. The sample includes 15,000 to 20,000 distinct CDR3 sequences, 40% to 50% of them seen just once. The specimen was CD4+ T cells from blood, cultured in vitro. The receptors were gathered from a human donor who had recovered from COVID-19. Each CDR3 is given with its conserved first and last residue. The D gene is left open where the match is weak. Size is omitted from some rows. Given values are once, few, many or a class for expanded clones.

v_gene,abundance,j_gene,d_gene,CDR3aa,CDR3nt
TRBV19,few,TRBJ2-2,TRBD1,CASSPSRTGGYTGELFF,TGTGCCAGTAGTCCCTCTAGGACAGGGGGCTACACCGGGGAGCTGTTTTTT
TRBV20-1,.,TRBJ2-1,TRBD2,CSAARSGSVEKNEQFF,TGCAGTGCTGCCAGGAGCGGGAGTGTGGAAAAAAATGAGCAGTTCTTC
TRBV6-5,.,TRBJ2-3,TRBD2,CASSYSTSGVLSGTDTQYF,TGTGCCAGCAGTTACTCGACTAGCGGGGTCCTCTCTGGCACAGATACGCAGTATTTT
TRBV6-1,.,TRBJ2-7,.,CASSRGTFDEQYF,TGTGCCAGCAGTAGAGGAACCTTCGACGAACAGTACTTC
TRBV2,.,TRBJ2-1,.,CASSVGAGEQFF,TGTGCCAGCAGTGTTGGGGCGGGTGAGCAGTTCTTC
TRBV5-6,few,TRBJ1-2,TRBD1,CASSPTGTGGIYGYTF,TGTGCCAGCAGCCCGACCGGGACAGGGGGAATCTATGGCTACACCTTC
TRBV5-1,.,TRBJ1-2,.,CASSSGGAQGYTF,TGCGCCAGCAGCTCGGGGGGGGCTCAGGGCTACACCTTC
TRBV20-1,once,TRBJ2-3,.,CSARAWDPTDTQYF,TGCAGTGCTAGAGCCTGGGACCCGACAGATACGCAGTATTTT
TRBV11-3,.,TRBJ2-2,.,CASREGSNTGELFF,TGTGCCAGCAGGGAGGGTTCGAACACCGGGGAGCTGTTTTTT
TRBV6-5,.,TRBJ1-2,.,CASSYMAGANYGYTF,TGTGCCAGCAGTTACATGGCAGGGGCTAACTATGGCTACACCTTC
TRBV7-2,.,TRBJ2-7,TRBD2,CASSLVGLAGGEQYF,TGTGCCAGCAGCTTAGTGGGACTAGCGGGAGGCGAGCAGTACTTC
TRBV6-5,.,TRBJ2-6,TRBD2,CASSYRGEGSGANVLTF,TGTGCCAGCAGTTACCGGGGGGAAGGCTCTGGGGCCAACGTCCTGACTTTC
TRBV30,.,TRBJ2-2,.,CAWGRLGRAAGELFF,TGTGCCTGGGGAAGGCTTGGAAGGGCGGCCGGGGAGCTGTTTTTT
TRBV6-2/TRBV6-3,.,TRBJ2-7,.,CASSLTGRVYEQYF,TGTGCCAGCAGTTTGACAGGGAGGGTCTACGAGCAGTACTTC
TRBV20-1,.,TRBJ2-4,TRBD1,CSARAGQGAKNIQYF,TGCAGTGCTAGAGCCGGACAGGGAGCCAAAAACATTCAGTACTTC
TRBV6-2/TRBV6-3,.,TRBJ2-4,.,CASTGHSLAKNIQYF,TGTGCCAGCACCGGACACAGCCTAGCCAAAAACATTCAGTACTTC
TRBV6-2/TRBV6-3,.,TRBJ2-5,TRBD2,CAINSGRLTQYF,TGTGCCATCAATAGCGGGAGGCTAACCCAGTACTTC
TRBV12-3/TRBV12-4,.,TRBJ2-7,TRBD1,CASSRGTGGSSYEQYF,TGTGCCAGCAGCCGGGGGACAGGGGGTTCCTCCTACGAGCAGTACTTC
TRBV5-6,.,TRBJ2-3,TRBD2,CASRTGLAVADTQYF,TGTGCCAGCAGGACGGGACTAGCGGTCGCAGATACGCAGTATTTT
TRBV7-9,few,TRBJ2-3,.,CASSLGTVNTDTQYF,TGTGCCAGCAGCCTCGGGACGGTTAACACAGATACGCAGTATTTT
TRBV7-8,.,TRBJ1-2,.,CASSLVAGPHGYTF,TGTGCCAGCAGCTTAGTCGCAGGGCCGCATGGCTACACCTTC
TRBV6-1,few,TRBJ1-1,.,CASSRSGRNTEAFF,TGTGCCAGCAGTCGGTCGGGGAGGAACACTGAAGCTTTCTTT
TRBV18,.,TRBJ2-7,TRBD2,CASSPIIAGSSYEQYF,TGTGCCAGCTCACCTATTATAGCGGGAAGCTCCTACGAGCAGTACTTC
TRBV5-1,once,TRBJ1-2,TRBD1,CASSEGQGGGYTF,TGCGCCAGCAGCGAGGGACAGGGTGGCGGCTACACCTTC
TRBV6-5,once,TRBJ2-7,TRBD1,CASSSGQGSSYEQYF,TGTGCCAGCAGTTCTGGACAGGGGAGCTCCTACGAGCAGTACTTC
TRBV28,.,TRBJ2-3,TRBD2,CASSSSRAGGADTQYF,TGTGCCAGCAGTTCCTCCCGAGCGGGAGGCGCAGATACGCAGTATTTT
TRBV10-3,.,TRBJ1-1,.,CAISVKGVNTEAFF,TGTGCCATCAGTGTGAAGGGGGTGAACACTGAAGCTTTCTTT
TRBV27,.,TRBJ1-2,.,CASRDVSGGGIYGYTF,TGTGCCAGCCGAGACGTGTCCGGGGGCGGAATATATGGCTACACCTTC
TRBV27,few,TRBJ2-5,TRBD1,CASSYGDRARETQYF,TGTGCCAGCAGTTATGGGGACAGGGCTCGAGAGACCCAGTACTTC
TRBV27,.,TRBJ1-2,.,CASSLVGLKNYGYTF,TGTGCCAGCAGTTTAGTAGGGCTGAAAAACTATGGCTACACCTTC
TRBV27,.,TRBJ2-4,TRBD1,CASSLLTGTDKNIQYF,TGTGCCAGCAGTTTATTAACCGGGACAGACAAAAACATTCAGTACTTC
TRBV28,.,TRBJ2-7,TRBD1,CASRPVGQGRYEQYF,TGTGCCAGCAGACCCGTGGGACAGGGTCGGTACGAGCAGTACTTC
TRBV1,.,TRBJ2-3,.,CTSTPIADTQYF,TGCACCAGCACCCCCATCGCAGATACGCAGTATTTT
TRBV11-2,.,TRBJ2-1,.,CASSRTPGNEQFF,TGTGCCAGCAGCCGCACCCCGGGCAATGAGCAGTTCTTC
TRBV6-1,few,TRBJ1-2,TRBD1,CASRSPTGLDGYTF,TGTGCCAGCAGATCCCCGACAGGGCTGGATGGCTACACCTTC
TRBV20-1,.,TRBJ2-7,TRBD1,CSACVGQGTREQYF,TGCAGTGCTTGTGTGGGACAGGGAACGCGCGAGCAGTACTTC
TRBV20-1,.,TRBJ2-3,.,CSAREEVGRRDTQYF,TGCAGTGCTAGAGAGGAAGTGGGGCGCAGAGATACGCAGTATTTT
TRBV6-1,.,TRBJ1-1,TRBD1,CASSEPGQGNTEAFF,TGTGCCAGCAGTGAACCGGGACAGGGGAACACTGAAGCTTTCTTT
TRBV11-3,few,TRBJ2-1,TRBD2,CASSVGTRVSSYNEQFF,TGTGCCAGCAGCGTCGGGACTAGGGTGAGCTCCTACAATGAGCAGTTCTTC
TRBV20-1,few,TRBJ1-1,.,CSAREFSGATEAFF,TGCAGTGCTAGAGAGTTCAGTGGCGCCACTGAAGCTTTCTTT
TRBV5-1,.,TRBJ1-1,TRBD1,CASSWDRAKAFF,TGCGCCAGCAGCTGGGACAGAGCCAAAGCTTTCTTT
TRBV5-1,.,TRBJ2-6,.,CASGSVGANVLTF,TGCGCCAGCGGGAGTGTTGGGGCCAACGTCCTGACTTTC
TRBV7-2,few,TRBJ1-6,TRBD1,CASSPGQESPLHF,TGTGCCAGCAGCCCCGGACAGGAATCACCCCTCCACTTT
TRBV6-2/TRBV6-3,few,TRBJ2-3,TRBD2,CASRLANTQYF,TGTGCCAGCCGACTAGCGAATACGCAGTATTTT
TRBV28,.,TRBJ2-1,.,CASRIGHRGLADEQFF,TGTGCCAGCAGGATAGGTCATCGCGGCCTAGCCGATGAGCAGTTCTTC
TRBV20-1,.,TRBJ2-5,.,CSARSGFWDLETQYF,TGCAGTGCTAGATCAGGGTTTTGGGATTTAGAGACCCAGTACTTC
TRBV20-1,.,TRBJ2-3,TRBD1,CSVSAGGRGDTQYF,TGCAGTGTTAGCGCAGGGGGCCGGGGAGATACGCAGTATTTT
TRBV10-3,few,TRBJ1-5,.,CAISDEQLNSNQPQHF,TGTGCCATCAGTGACGAACAGCTCAATAGCAATCAGCCCCAGCATTTT
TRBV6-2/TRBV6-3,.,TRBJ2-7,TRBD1,CASSYPPGQAVHEQYF,TGTGCCAGCAGTTACCCACCGGGACAGGCGGTCCACGAGCAGTACTTC
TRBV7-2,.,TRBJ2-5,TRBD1,CASRTTGGGETQYF,TGTGCCAGCAGGACGACAGGGGGCGGAGAGACCCAGTACTTC
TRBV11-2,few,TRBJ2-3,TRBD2,CASSSNAGTSGVDTQYF,TGTGCCAGCAGCTCGAACGCCGGGACTAGCGGAGTTGATACGCAGTATTTT
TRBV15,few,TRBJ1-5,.,CATSRQTRSNQPQHF,TGTGCCACCAGCAGACAAACACGGAGCAATCAGCCCCAGCATTTT
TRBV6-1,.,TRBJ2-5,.,CASSPGLRQETQYF,TGTGCCAGCAGTCCCGGACTTAGACAAGAGACCCAGTACTTC